These 27 T cell receptor beta chains were sequenced from one sample in a study of human T cells and chemical hapten exposure. As for time point: patch test 2, 6 weeks after DPC sensitization. As to treatment: therapeutic diphenylcyclopropenone sensitization with weekly scalp DPC. TCRdb reanalysed the RACE reads using MiXCR and keeps one entry per CDR3 protein. Seen here are about 140,000 distinct CDR3 sequences, approximately 12% observed once, and the top ten hold around 1.4%. The material was whole blood, obtained in connection with sensitization to the hapten diphenylcyclopropenone (DPC). Receptor source: a woman aged 50 to 60 with alopecia areata. Some clones in this sample may be carry-over from other donors' samples.

This rearrangement joins TRBV19 to TRBJ2-1; D unclear. This CDR3 comprises 13 residues. Germline loops: CDR1 LNHDA, CDR2 SQIVND (reference sequence). V was pared by 3 bases and J by 6 bases, with 9 bases between. The CDR3 DNA reads as TGTGCCAGTAGTATTCTTGACTTCAATGAGCAGTTCTTC. It codes for CASSILDFNEQFF.

The genes are TRBV25-1 and TRBJ1-3; D gene unclear. The CDR3 consists of 14 residues. Germline lookup yields CDR1 MGHDK and CDR2 SYGVNS. V was shortened by 7 bases and J by 5 bases, with 15 bases between the two germline ends. The CDR3 nucleotides read TGTGCCAGCACCTCCTTCGGGGAAAGAAACACCATATATTTT. This translates into CASTSFGERNTIYF.

V is TRBV9 and J is TRBJ2-1; D gene unclear. With 0 bases removed from V and 0 bases from J, the gap between germline ends came to 4 bases. CDR1 and CDR2 from the germline V gene are SGDLS and YYNGEE. CDR3 length equals 14 residues. The CDR3 DNA reads TGTGCCAGCAGCGTAGGGGGCTCCTACAATGAGCAGTTCTTC. Translated, it gives CASSVGGSYNEQFF.

This clonotype was observed a few times. The gene calls are TRBV7-8 and TRBJ2-2; 11 bases line up with TRBD2. The CDR3 extends over 15 amino acids. Germline V gene sequence: CDR1 SGHVS, CDR2 FQNEAQ. The V and J ends lost 5 bases and 5 bases, in that order; junction bases with no gene match: 4. CDR3 sequence reads: CASSSRLAGTGELFF. The CDR3 coding sequence is TGTGCCAGCAGCAGTAGACTAGCGGGGACCGGGGAGCTGTTTTTT.

The V gene is TRBV3-1, the J gene TRBJ2-1; 11 nucleotides agree with TRBD2. The CDR3 has 15 amino acids. Germline V gives CDR1 LGHDT, CDR2 YNNKEL (reference sequence). Unmatched junction bases numbered 9, after V lost 4 bases and J lost 10 bases. CDR3 amino acids: CASSPGTSGSLEQFF. The DNA for the CDR3 is TGTGCCAGCAGCCCAGGGACTAGCGGATCGTTGGAGCAGTTCTTC.

This clonotype was observed at least ten times. V and J are TRBV14 and TRBJ2-2; D perhaps matches TRBD1 (6 bases). V lost 2 bases to trimming and J lost 4 bases, with 14 bases between them. Per the germline V gene, CDR1 is SGHDN and CDR2 is FVKESK. The CDR3 length is 16 residues. The CDR3 nucleotides are TGTGCCAGCAGCCAACTTGGGGGCTTAAGCACCGGGGAGCTGTTTTTT. Translation: CASSQLGGLSTGELFF.

This clonotype was seen a handful of times. The chain has TRBV4-2 and TRBJ2-5; the match to TRBD2 covers 7 bases. Germline-derived CDR1 and CDR2 are LGHNA and YNFKEQ. This CDR3 has 15 residues. The J segment lost 0 bases and the V segment lost 1 base, leaving 2 bases of the junction unmatched. CDR3 in DNA: TGTGCCAGCAGCCAAGTCGGGAGGAACCAAGAGACCCAGTACTTC. Amino acids: CASSQVGRNQETQYF.

The V call is TRBV29-1, the J call TRBJ2-7, with 15 bases identical to TRBD2. The CDR3 is 13 amino acids. CDR1 and CDR2 (germline): SQVTM, ANQGSEA. V trimming: 5 bases; J trimming: 7 bases; junction bases outside the gene matches: 3. The CDR3 bases are TGCAGCGTTACCGGGACTAGCGGGAGGGAGCAGTACTTC. Its translation is CSVTGTSGREQYF.

The chain couples TRBV5-1 to TRBJ2-2, with 9 positions matching TRBD2. The CDR3 runs to 15 residues. Germline CDR1 and CDR2: SGHRS and YFSETQ. V was pared by 4 bases and J by 1 base, with 2 bases of the junction left unmatched. The CDR3 loop is CASSQAGGNTGELFF. CDR3 DNA sequence: TGCGCCAGCAGCCAAGCGGGAGGGAACACCGGGGAGCTGTTTTTT. The variable domain in full, completed from reference TRBV5-1 and TRBJ2-2, reads KAGVTQTPRYLIKTRGQQVTLSCSPISGHRSVSWYQQTPGQGLQFLFEYFSETQRNKGNFPGRFSGRQFSNSRSEMNVSTLELGDSALYLCASSQAGGNTGELFFGEGSRLTVL.

The chain carries TRBV7-9 and TRBJ2-1; 11 bases line up with TRBD1. V was clipped by 5 bases and J by 6 bases; unmatched bases: 6. This CDR3 has 15 residues. Germline lookup yields CDR1 SEHNR and CDR2 FQNEAQ (reference sequence). CDR3 sequence: CASSPPGTGGNEQFF. The CDR3 DNA follows: TGTGCCAGCAGCCCGCCCGGGACAGGGGGCAATGAGCAGTTCTTC.

This clonotype was detected ten times or more. The chain uses TRBV28 and TRBJ1-2; D is perhaps TRBD1 (5 bases). The CDR3 loop spans 13 amino acids. CDR1 MDHEN and CDR2 SYDVKM come from the germline V gene. Deletions cut 7 bases from V and 4 bases from J, with 13 bases between. The CDR3 region is CASNPGHVYGYTF. The CDR3 region has the DNA TGTGCCAGCAACCCCGGACATGTCTATGGCTACACCTTC.

At least ten counts were recorded for this clonotype. The chain has TRBV5-1 and TRBJ2-5; D perhaps matches TRBD2 (6 bases). The CDR3 has 15 amino acids. Germline V gives CDR1 SGHRS, CDR2 YFSETQ. Trimming cost V 0 bases and J 7 bases, with 16 bases left between them. The DNA of the CDR3 is TGCGCCAGCAGCTTGGCTGGGACTTCCAAGCGGACCCAGTACTTC. Translating it yields CASSLAGTSKRTQYF.

The genes are TRBV13 and TRBJ2-3; 8 positions agree with TRBD1. Germline-derived CDR1 and CDR2 are PRHDT and FYEKMQ (reference sequence). The trim removed 3 bases at V and 1 base at J, leaving 3 bases unmatched. The CDR3 is 15 residues long. The CDR3 loop is CASSFTGGGTDTQYF. DNA for the CDR3: TGTGCCAGCAGCTTTACAGGGGGTGGCACAGATACGCAGTATTTT.

This clonotype is a singleton in its sample. This may be a read error, as it is one base from a much larger clone. The rearrangement joins TRBV27 to TRBJ2-7; TRBD1 matches at 10 bases. The CDR3 has 16 amino acids. Germline CDR1 MNHEY, CDR2 SMNVEV (reference sequence). The CDR3 DNA reads as TGTGTCAGCAGGGGACAGGGGTTCCGAACCTCCTACGAGCAGTACTTC. Amino acids: CVSRGQGFRTSYEQYF.

This clonotype was seen a few times. This chain connects TRBV20-1 to TRBJ2-1; 9 bases are shared with TRBD2. Per the germline V gene, CDR1 is DFQATT and CDR2 is SNEGSKA (reference sequence). This CDR3 has 16 residues. With 0 bases clipped from V and 7 bases from J, the junction kept 10 bases outside the gene matches. In nucleotides, the CDR3 is TGCAGTGCTAGAGAGGAGATGATAGCGGGAGCAAATGAGCAGTTCTTC. This codes for CSAREEMIAGANEQFF.

In regard to this clonotype: A read error may be the cause here, since a much bigger clone is one base away. The chain carries TRBV12-3 or TRBV12-4 and TRBJ1-5, with D perhaps matching TRBD1 (6 bases). The CDR3 contains 14 residues. CDR3 coding DNA: TGTACCAGCAGTCTCTCCGGGGGGCATCAGCCCCAGCATTTT. Translation gives CTSSLSGGHQPQHF.

This clonotype was counted at least ten times. One end of the junction varies from germline; a read error may be responsible. CDR3 nucleotide sequence: TGTGCCAGCAGTCACTCTAGCGGAGGGGAGCTGTTTTTT. It specifies CASSHSSGGELFF. This chain joins TRBV6-2 or TRBV6-3 and TRBJ2-2; TRBD2 agrees at 7 bases. CDR3 length: 13 amino acids. The germline V gene encodes CDR1 MNHEY and CDR2 SVGEGT.

This clonotype was recorded at least ten times. V usage is TRBV11-3 and J usage is TRBJ2-1; no clear D gene. The CDR3 sequence is 10 residues long. Germline V CDR1 and CDR2: SGHNT, YENEEA. The ends were cut back, 5 bases at V and 13 bases at J, with 9 bases in the middle. The CDR3 loop reads CASSTLDQFF. The DNA for the CDR3 is TGTGCCAGCAGCACCCTTGACCAGTTCTTC.

In this sample, this clonotype turned up a few times. This chain joins TRBV29-1 and TRBJ1-1; D may be TRBD1 (5 bases). The CDR3 is 13 amino acids. The V end was cut by 6 bases, the J end by 8 bases, with 19 bases between. Germline-derived CDR1 and CDR2 are SQVTM and ANQGSEA. The CDR3 region is CSVYSPGRTEAFF. CDR3 bases: TGCAGCGTCTACTCTCCGGGACGGACCGAAGCTTTCTTT.

This clonotype was counted many times. The V and J genes are TRBV7-9 and TRBJ1-2; D gene unclear. Per the germline V gene, CDR1 is SEHNR and CDR2 is FQNEAQ (reference sequence). This CDR3 contains 12 residues. V gave up 5 bases and J gave up 8 bases, with 12 bases separating them. The CDR3 reads CASSLEREGYTF. CDR3 DNA sequence: TGTGCCAGCAGCCTGGAAAGGGAAGGCTACACCTTC.

In its sample, this clonotype was seen a few times. V and J are TRBV12-3 or TRBV12-4 and TRBJ2-7; weak D call: TRBD2 (5 bases). The CDR3 contains 13 residues. The V end was cut by 7 bases, the J end by 3 bases, with 13 bases between. The CDR3 region is CASTMGRIYEQYF. The CDR3 DNA reads as TGTGCCAGCACTATGGGGAGAATCTACGAGCAGTACTTC.

This clonotype is medium-sized. The CDR3 is CSARDRVQYF. The CDR3, as DNA: TGCAGTGCTAGAGATCGGGTCCAGTACTTC. The V call is TRBV20-1, the J call TRBJ2-5; no firm D call. Trimming took off 0 bases at V and 10 bases at J, with 6 bases between the two ends. CDR3 size: 10 residues. The V gene's germline CDR1 is DFQATT and CDR2 SNEGSKA (reference sequence).

This clonotype was found a few times. The chain carries TRBV28 and TRBJ2-7, with D possibly being TRBD1 or TRBD2 (5 bases each). CDR3 size: 15 residues. CDR1 and CDR2 (germline): MDHEN, SYDVKM. Trimming pared 6 bases from V and 5 bases from J, leaving 20 bases between. The CDR3 loop is CASRPTGTPRNEQYF. In DNA form, the CDR3 reads TGTGCCAGCAGACCGACCGGGACCCCTCGGAACGAGCAGTACTTC. Full variable domain (outside the CDR3, taken from reference TRBV28 and TRBJ2-7): DVKVTQSSRYLVKRTGEKVFLECVQDMDHENMFWYRQDPGLGLRLIYFSYDVKMKEKGDIPEGYSVSREKKERFSLILESASTNQTSMYLCASRPTGTPRNEQYFGPGTRLTVT.

The V call is TRBV7-9, the J call TRBJ1-4; 8 positions agree with TRBD1. Germline assignment: CDR1 SEHNR and CDR2 FQNEAQ (reference sequence). The CDR3 is made up of 15 amino acids. V lost 1 base to trimming and J lost 5 bases; unmatched junction nucleotides: 3. CDR3 DNA sequence: TGTGCCAGCAGCTTAGGCGGGACAGGAAATGAAAAACTGTTTTTT. Its protein is CASSLGGTGNEKLFF.

In its sample, this clonotype was seen a few times. This chain connects TRBV6-2 or TRBV6-3 to TRBJ2-1; 10 nucleotides align to TRBD2. There are 16 residues in the CDR3. Trimming cost V 1 base and J 4 bases; bases outside gene matches: 4. Germline V gene lookup returns CDR1 MNHEY and CDR2 SVGEGT. The DNA for the CDR3 is TGTGCCAGCAGTTACTACACTAGCGGGGTTTACAATGAGCAGTTCTTC. It yields the protein CASSYYTSGVYNEQFF.

This clonotype was counted between two and nine times. The chain joins TRBV15 to TRBJ2-5; 7 bases match TRBD2. Germline V gives CDR1 LNHNV, CDR2 YYDKDF (reference sequence). This CDR3 has 17 residues. The junction had 12 bases not matched to a gene; V was cut back by 0 bases and J by 5 bases. The CDR3 DNA reads as TGTGCCACCAGCAGAGATAGGAGCGGGAACGCTGGGGAGACCCAGTACTTC. Translated, it gives CATSRDRSGNAGETQYF.

Many counts were recorded for this clonotype. The gene calls are TRBV4-1 and TRBJ2-1; D is perhaps TRBD2 (5 bases). Trimming removed 5 bases at V and 0 bases at J, with 14 bases between. The CDR3 has 16 amino acids. Germline V lookup: CDR1 MGHRA, CDR2 YSYEKL. The CDR3 sequence is CASSSREGSSYNEQFF. In DNA, the CDR3 is TGCGCCAGCAGCTCGAGGGAAGGGAGCTCCTACAATGAGCAGTTCTTC.